This entry is about one T cell receptor beta chain. Its antigen is still unknown. V trimming: 7 bases; J trimming: 5 bases; junction bases outside the gene matches: 6. The CDR3 consists of 14 residues. Germline V gene data show CDR1 as MNHNY and CDR2 as SVGAGI (reference sequence). This sample stems from a study of shared clonotypes between healthy human individuals. Study at large: Plates per donor: three CD4 naive, three CD4 memory, two CD8 naive, one CD8 memory. Study-level points and caveats: Blood was the only sampled material, and tissue repertoires likely differ.

The healthy adult donors were HIV-negative and reported no recent acute infections or vaccinations. Sequenced by immunoSEQ multiplex PCR; TCRdb stores in-frame clones only, minus some. The sample has about 2.5 million clones, around 90% seen once. The clonotype comes from a man between 18 and 29 years old in good health. Some clones in this sample may be carry-over from other donors' samples. Source material: naive CD4+ T cells from PBMCs. Regarding subset: CD45RA+ positively selected. The chain links TRBV6-6 to TRBJ1-5, with 9 bases fitting TRBD1. The CDR3 DNA is TGTGCCAGCAACGACAGGGGGGGGGATCAGCCCCAGCATTTT. It codes for CASNDRGGDQPQHF.